This record looks at one T cell receptor beta chain sequence and its context. This clone was picked up a small number of times. What antigen it recognizes has not been identified. The record has no base qualities; no much larger clone is one base away. Collaborating institutions collected whole blood in K2EDTA tubes following their own protocols. For TCRbeta analysis, collaborators shipped samples as frozen whole blood, isolated PBMCs, or DNA extracted from either of those sample types. CDR1 and CDR2 are read off the germline V gene as LGHNT and FRNRAP. Germline trimming: 3 bases from V, 6 bases from J; junction bases outside gene matches: 4. Reading from cysteine to phenylalanine, the CDR3 counts 15 amino acids. Only the CDR3 region is kept as DNA, spanning 45 bases read in frame from base 1. TCRbeta CDR3 regions were amplified from genomic DNA by means of the immunoSEQ Assay, a bias-controlled multiplex PCR. Per the source publication's procedure: The number of nucleated cells in each sample was estimated from the amplification of reference gene primers within the assay. Sequence reads were collapsed and filtered to measure the absolute abundance of every unique TCRbeta CDR3 rearrangement. For each sample, productive Simpson clonality was calculated as the square root of Simpson's diversity index across productive rearrangements. TCRdb mirrors the immuneACCESS table, restricted to in-frame sequences. Some clones are absent from its copies; in checked studies, under half trace to an unresolved V gene, and the reason for the others is unknown. V and J calls and clone size come straight from that table; D and trimming were deduced from the DNA. The sample profile shows approximately 230,000 clones; approximately 80% of them were found once. The ten biggest clones cover roughly 4.2% of the sample.

The data derive from a study of blood T cell repertoires in COVID-19 (TCRdb year 2020). Looking at the study overall: Samples from collaborators originated in the United States, Italy and Spain and spanned both the acute and convalescent phases of COVID-19. The sample metadata nearly always contained a de-identified subject ID, COVID-19 status, age in years and sex. The samples were drawn from two sources: the first 160 participants of the ongoing ImmuneRACE study, and fewer than 1,500 subjects contributed by 6 global collaborators. The repertoires were released in a freely available public database intended as a resource for research on the immune response to SARS-CoV-2. Where HLA class I and class II types were available, the types were taken from metadata supplied by the sample provider, not from assay-based typing. The material from the prospective study consisted of cDNA or gDNA derived from T cells, B-cell-depleted T cells, or PBMCs. The dataset comprised deeply sampled blood TCRbeta repertoires from subjects exposed to, actively infected with, or recovered from COVID-19. Results the study describes overall, beyond this receptor: The amount of clinical and demographic metadata varied by source and participant and was provided uncurated.

Recombination linked TRBV12-5 to TRBJ2-2, and 10 junction bases match TRBD1. The origin of this receptor is a woman aged 40 to 50 with active or convalescent COVID-19. Input material: peripheral blood. The DNA is as follows: TGTGCTAGTGGTTTAAGGACAGGGGGTCCCGGGGAGCTGTTTTTT. It is translated as CASGLRTGGPGELFF.